These 29 T cell receptor beta chains share one sample of origin, sequenced in a study of vaccination and CD4 T cells after COVID-19. MiXCR, run by TCRdb on the PCR reads, gives a single entry per CDR3 protein. The sample lists roughly 14,000 distinct CDR3 sequences, roughly 71% seen once, with 0.95% to 1.3% in the top ten. This material consisted of CD4+ T cells from blood, taken after SARS-CoV-2 vaccination. These receptors originate from a human donor who had recovered from COVID-19.

The CDR3 protein is CASSSFVRLRDSPLHF. In DNA form, the CDR3 reads TGTGCCAGCAGTTCCTTCGTCAGGCTTAGGGATTCACCCCTCCACTTT. The chain uses TRBV27 and TRBJ1-6; D call uncertain. The germline gives CDR1 MNHEY, CDR2 SMNVEV (reference sequence). Trimming removed 4 bases from V and 8 bases from J, with 18 bases in between. The CDR3 runs to 16 residues.

The CDR3 region is CSAIDRGRFSNQPQHF. The CDR3 DNA follows: TGCAGTGCTATTGATAGGGGCAGGTTTAGCAATCAGCCCCAGCATTTT. The chain employs TRBV20-1 and TRBJ1-5; possibly TRBD1 for D (5 bases). Deletions cut 4 bases from V and 0 bases from J, with 16 bases between. The CDR3 is 16 residues long. CDR1 and CDR2 (germline): DFQATT, SNEGSKA (reference sequence).

V is TRBV27 and J is TRBJ2-7; the D gene is possibly TRBD2 (6 bases). The CDR3 extends over 13 amino acids. CDR1 is MNHEY, CDR2 SMNVEV, per germline (reference sequence). The V gene lost 10 bases and the J gene lost 2 bases, with 15 bases spanning the gap. CDR3 sequence reads: CATGGAAAYEQYF. CDR3 coding DNA: TGTGCCACCGGAGGGGCAGCAGCCTACGAGCAGTACTTC.

The chain joins TRBV28 to TRBJ2-6; the match to TRBD1 covers 8 bases. Per germline, CDR1 MDHEN and CDR2 SYDVKM. The CDR3 is 17 residues long. J was trimmed by 0 bases and V by 7 bases; bases with no gene match: 8. In DNA form, the CDR3 reads TGTGCCAGCATTCCAGACAGGGGAAACTCTGGGGCCAACGTCCTGACTTTC. Translated, it gives CASIPDRGNSGANVLTF. Complete variable domain (other parts from reference TRBV28 and TRBJ2-6): DVKVTQSSRYLVKRTGEKVFLECVQDMDHENMFWYRQDPGLGLRLIYFSYDVKMKEKGDIPEGYSVSREKKERFSLILESASTNQTSMYLCASIPDRGNSGANVLTFGAGSRLTVL.

Comments on this clonotype: The conserved phenylalanine or tryptophan is not found at the CDR3 terminus, so this likely reflects a read error. The chain has TRBV7-6 and TRBJ1-2, with a weak D call TRBD1 (5 bases). V shed 2 bases and J shed 6 bases, with 13 bases lying between them. Germline CDR1 reads SGHVS; CDR2 reads FNYEAQ. The CDR3 covers 14 residues. The CDR3 nucleotides read TGTGCCAGCAGCTTATCCGGGGCGCGTGATGGCTACACCCTC. Its translation is CASSLSGARDGYTL.

The rearrangement uses TRBV6-1 and TRBJ2-1; TRBD2 aligns across 16 bases. V lost 3 bases to trimming and J lost 6 bases; unmatched junction nucleotides: 5. Germline V CDR1 and CDR2: MNHNS, SASEGT. CDR3 length equals 17 residues. CDR3 DNA sequence: TGTGCCAGCAGTGATCCCGGGACTAGCGGGAGGGCCAATGAGCAGTTCTTC. This translates into CASSDPGTSGRANEQFF.

This clonotype turned up a few times. The CDR3 protein is CASSYGEYNSPLHF. Here the CDR3 DNA reads TGTGCCAGCAGTTACGGGGAGTATAATTCACCCCTCCACTTT. This chain uses TRBV6-5 with TRBJ1-6; D gene ambiguous. Trimming pared 2 bases from V and 4 bases from J, leaving 6 bases between. CDR3 size: 14 residues. The germline V gene encodes CDR1 MNHEY and CDR2 SVGAGI.

This chain connects TRBV18 to TRBJ1-6; the match to TRBD1 covers 7 bases. Germline trimming cut 3 bases from V and 8 bases from J; bases unmatched to any gene: 7. The CDR3 runs to 15 residues. Germline CDR1 is KGHSH and CDR2 is LQKENI. CDR3 sequence reads: CASSPDLGTDSPLHF. The DNA for the CDR3 is TGTGCCAGCTCACCCGACCTGGGGACAGATTCACCCCTCCACTTT.

This clonotype was detected once. The rearrangement links TRBV6-1 to TRBJ2-7; D is undetermined. The germline V gene encodes CDR1 MNHNS and CDR2 SASEGT. The CDR3 is 13 residues long. Trimming shortened V by 7 bases and J by 0 bases, and 10 bases separated the two germline ends. The CDR3 sequence: CASMDGSSYEQYF. DNA for the CDR3: TGTGCCAGCATGGACGGTAGCTCCTACGAGCAGTACTTC.

In its sample, this clonotype was seen a few times. The chain combines TRBV2 with TRBJ2-3, with 13 bases matching TRBD2. CDR3 length: 17 amino acids. V lost 4 bases to trimming and J lost 8 bases; unmatched junction nucleotides: 12. Looked up from germline, CDR1 is SNHLY and CDR2 is FYNNEI. CDR3 protein: CASSGWTSGSPGGTQYF. The CDR3 nucleotides read TGTGCCAGCAGTGGGTGGACTAGCGGGAGTCCAGGGGGTACGCAGTATTTT.

The V gene is TRBV7-2, the J gene TRBJ2-2; D is unclear. Trimming removed 5 bases at V and 3 bases at J, with 7 bases between. From germline, CDR1 is SGHTA and CDR2 FQGNSA. This CDR3 spans 13 amino acids. CDR3 DNA sequence: TGTGCCAGCAGCCAGATTCACACCGGGGAGCTGTTTTTT. Translation: CASSQIHTGELFF.

J is TRBJ2-5 and V is TRBV7-2, with D possibly TRBD2 on 6 matching bases. This CDR3 contains 12 residues. The ends were cut back, 7 bases at V and 8 bases at J, with 14 bases in the middle. Germline lookup yields CDR1 SGHTA and CDR2 FQGNSA. The CDR3 loop reads CASTTFSGTQYF. The CDR3, as DNA: TGTGCCAGCACCACCTTTAGCGGCACCCAGTACTTC.

As regards this clonotype: One end of the junction fails to match germline, which may point to a read error. Here the CDR3 DNA reads TGTGCCAGCAGCCTAGCCACCAGTTCTAGCACAGATACGCAGTATTTT. Amino acid sequence: CASSLATSSSTDTQYF. The rearrangement joins TRBV7-9 to TRBJ2-3, with D perhaps TRBD2 (5 bases). The length of the CDR3 is 16 residues. The germline V gene has CDR1 SEHNR and CDR2 FQNEAQ (reference sequence).

Here the CDR3 reads CASSAYLNTGELFF. The CDR3 coding sequence is TGCGCCAGCAGTGCTTACCTAAACACCGGGGAGCTGTTTTTT. This chain links TRBV10-2 with TRBJ2-2, with unresolved D. This CDR3 spans 14 amino acids. Germline CDR1 and CDR2: WSHSY and SAAADI. V was pared by 4 bases and J by 2 bases, with 8 bases between.

This chain connects TRBV12-3 or TRBV12-4 to TRBJ2-2; tentative D call: TRBD1 (5 bases). This CDR3 contains 14 residues. V lost 4 bases to trimming and J lost 4 bases, with 10 bases between them. CDR3 nucleotides: TGTGCCAGCAGTTCAACAGGCTTCACCGGGGAGCTGTTTTTT. Amino acids: CASSSTGFTGELFF.

This clonotype has just a few counts. This chain joins TRBV20-1 and TRBJ2-5, with 10 bases lining up with TRBD2. The CDR3 length is 14 residues. Germline CDR1 DFQATT, CDR2 SNEGSKA (reference sequence). V lost 6 bases and J lost 4; bases outside the gene matches: 8. The CDR3 region is CSATSGAAGETQYF. CDR3 coding DNA: TGCAGTGCCACTAGCGGGGCGGCGGGAGAGACCCAGTACTTC.

This clonotype was observed a single time. The chain has TRBV2 and TRBJ2-1; D possibly matches TRBD1 or TRBD2 (6 bases each). Germline CDR1 and CDR2: SNHLY and FYNNEI. V lost 1 base and J lost 5, with 12 bases in between. The CDR3 consists of 15 residues. The DNA of the CDR3 is TGTGCCAGCAGTGAAGGGAGGGGGGTCCACAATGAGCAGTTCTTC. It yields the protein CASSEGRGVHNEQFF.

The rearrangement links TRBV7-8 to TRBJ2-5; D gene unclear. Germline CDR1 is SGHVS and CDR2 is FQNEAQ. Trimming stripped 1 base from V and 2 bases from J, with 26 bases between. The CDR3 consists of 20 residues. CDR3 nucleotides: TGTGCCAGCAGCTTAGTTTGGCAGAGCTCCTCGCAACTACAACAAGAGACCCAGTACTTC. Amino acid sequence: CASSLVWQSSSQLQQETQYF.

The genes are TRBV2 and TRBJ1-5; D possibly corresponds to TRBD1 (6 bases). The germline V gene has CDR1 SNHLY and CDR2 FYNNEI. CDR3 length: 14 amino acids. V lost 3 bases, J lost 7 bases, and 13 bases lay in between. The CDR3 DNA is TGTGCCAGCAGTGATAATGGGGGCGTGCAGCCCCAGCATTTT. Its translation: CASSDNGGVQPQHF.

The genes are TRBV5-1 and TRBJ2-5; 12 bases map to TRBD2. This CDR3 spans 14 amino acids. Trimming removed 4 bases from V and 4 bases from J; junction bases left unmatched: 2. Germline V gene lookup returns CDR1 SGHRS and CDR2 YFSETQ. This chain's CDR3 is CASSPTSGRETQYF. The CDR3 nucleotides are TGCGCCAGCAGCCCGACTAGCGGGAGAGAGACCCAGTACTTC.

V gene TRBV6-1 combines with J gene TRBJ2-7; 13 nucleotides align to TRBD2. V shed 6 bases, J shed 6 bases, and the junction held 5 bases outside the gene matches. Germline CDR1 is MNHNS and CDR2 is SASEGT. The CDR3 loop spans 14 amino acids. CDR3 protein: CASSTGLAGSEQYF. The CDR3 DNA is TGTGCCAGCAGCACGGGACTAGCGGGATCCGAGCAGTACTTC.

The chain recombines TRBV20-1 with TRBJ1-6; 8 nucleotides line up with TRBD1. The CDR3 sequence is 15 residues long. The V gene's germline CDR1 is DFQATT and CDR2 SNEGSKA (reference sequence). The V and J ends lost 3 bases and 8 bases, in that order; junction bases with no gene match: 9. The CDR3 reads CSARGLRQGHSPLHF. The DNA for the CDR3 is TGCAGTGCTAGGGGCCTAAGACAGGGGCATTCACCCCTCCACTTT.

This chain connects TRBV12-3 or TRBV12-4 to TRBJ2-2; D gene ambiguous. Deletions cut 4 bases from V and 3 bases from J, with 0 bases between. CDR3 length: 11 amino acids. CDR3 amino acids: CASSYTGELFF. The CDR3 DNA reads TGTGCCAGCAGTTACACCGGGGAGCTGTTTTTT.

This rearrangement joins TRBV5-1 to TRBJ2-3, with 9 bases matching TRBD1. The CDR3 loop spans 15 amino acids. V gave up 1 base and J gave up 5 bases; unmatched junction bases: 5. The germline CDR1 and CDR2 sequences are SGHRS and YFSETQ. The DNA of the CDR3 is TGCGCCAGCAGCTTGAATGGACAGGGGCTAGATACGCAGTATTTT. It specifies CASSLNGQGLDTQYF.

The rearrangement links TRBV7-2 to TRBJ2-3; 10 bases line up with TRBD1. Germline V lookup: CDR1 SGHTA, CDR2 FQGNSA. With V trimmed by 5 bases and J by 6 bases, 5 bases remained unmatched. The CDR3 covers 14 residues. CDR3 loop: CASSIDRGPDTQYF. In DNA, the CDR3 is TGTGCCAGCAGCATAGACAGGGGGCCTGATACGCAGTATTTT.

The rearrangement links TRBV7-2 to TRBJ1-5; 7 bases match TRBD1. Germline-derived CDR1 and CDR2 are SGHTA and FQGNSA. This CDR3 is 15 amino acids long. Trimming at V came to 1 base and at J to 4 bases, leaving 4 bases not matched to a gene. The CDR3 region is CASSLGAGGNQPQHF. The CDR3 nucleotides read TGTGCCAGCAGCTTAGGGGCAGGGGGAAATCAGCCCCAGCATTTT. Looking up the rest from reference TRBV7-2 and TRBJ1-5 gives the full variable domain: GAGVSQSPSNKVTEKGKDVELRCDPISGHTALYWYRQSLGQGLEFLIYFQGNSAPDKSGLPSDRFSAERTGGSVSTLTIQRTQQEDSAVYLCASSLGAGGNQPQHFGDGTRLSIL.

The rearrangement links TRBV6-4 to TRBJ2-1; 9 bases are shared with TRBD1. Germline assignment: CDR1 MRHNA and CDR2 SNTAGT. Losses at the gene ends were 6 bases for V and 7 bases for J; bases not matched to a gene: 7. The CDR3 consists of 14 residues. CDR3 loop: CASSRDRVSNEQFF. The CDR3, as DNA: TGTGCCAGCAGCCGGGACAGGGTATCAAATGAGCAGTTCTTC.

This clonotype was observed a single time. J is TRBJ1-2 and V is TRBV6-1; weak D call: TRBD1 (6 bases). The germline V gene encodes CDR1 MNHNS and CDR2 SASEGT. Trimming shortened V by 2 bases and J by 8 bases, and 12 bases separated the two germline ends. The CDR3 has 13 amino acids. The CDR3, as DNA: TGTGCCAGCAGTGAAAAGACAGGCTTCGGCTACACCTTC. It encodes CASSEKTGFGYTF.

This clonotype was detected a few times. V and J are TRBV27 and TRBJ1-6, with unresolved D. CDR1 MNHEY and CDR2 SMNVEV come from the germline V gene (reference sequence). Between the trimmed V and J ends, which lost 8 bases and 3 bases, there was a span of 14 bases. CDR3 size: 15 residues. The CDR3 protein is CASHGRGIYNSPLHF. CDR3 in DNA: TGTGCCAGCCACGGTCGGGGAATCTATAATTCACCCCTCCACTTT.